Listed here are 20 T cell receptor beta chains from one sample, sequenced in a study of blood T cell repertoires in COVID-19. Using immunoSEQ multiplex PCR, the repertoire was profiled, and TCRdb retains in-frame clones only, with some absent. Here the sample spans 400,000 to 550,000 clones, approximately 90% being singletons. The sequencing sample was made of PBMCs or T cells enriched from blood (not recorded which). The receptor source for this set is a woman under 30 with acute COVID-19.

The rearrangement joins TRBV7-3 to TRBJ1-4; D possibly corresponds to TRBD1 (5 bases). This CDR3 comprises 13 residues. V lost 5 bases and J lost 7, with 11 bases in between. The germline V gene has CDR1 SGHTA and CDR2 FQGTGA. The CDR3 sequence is CASSKFQGEKLFF. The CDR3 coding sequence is TGTGCCAGCAGCAAATTTCAGGGTGAAAAACTGTTTTTT.

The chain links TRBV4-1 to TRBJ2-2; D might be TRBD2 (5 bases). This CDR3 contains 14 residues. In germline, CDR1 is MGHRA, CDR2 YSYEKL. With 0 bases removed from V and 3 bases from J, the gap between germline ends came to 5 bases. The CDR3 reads CASSQEADTGELFF. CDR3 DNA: TGCGCCAGCAGCCAAGAAGCGGACACCGGGGAGCTGTTTTTT.

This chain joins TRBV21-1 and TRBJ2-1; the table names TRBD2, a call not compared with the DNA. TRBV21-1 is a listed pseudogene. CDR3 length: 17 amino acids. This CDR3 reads CASSNEISREPYNEQFF. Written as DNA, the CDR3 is TGTGCCAGCAGCAACGAGATATCGCGGGAGCCCTACAATGAGCAGTTCTTC.

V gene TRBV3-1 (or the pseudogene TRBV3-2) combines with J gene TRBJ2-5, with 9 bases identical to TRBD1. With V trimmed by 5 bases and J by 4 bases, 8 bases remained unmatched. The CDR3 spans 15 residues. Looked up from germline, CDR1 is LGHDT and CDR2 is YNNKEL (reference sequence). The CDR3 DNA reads TGTGCCAGCAGCACAACGACAGGGGGTTCAGAGACCCAGTACTTC. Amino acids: CASSTTTGGSETQYF.

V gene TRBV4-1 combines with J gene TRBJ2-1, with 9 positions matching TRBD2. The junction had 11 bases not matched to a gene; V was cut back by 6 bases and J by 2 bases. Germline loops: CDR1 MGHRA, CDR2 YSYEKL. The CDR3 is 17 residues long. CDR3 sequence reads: CASRPFNSGRTYNEQFF. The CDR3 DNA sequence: TGCGCCAGCAGACCTTTTAATAGCGGGAGAACCTACAATGAGCAGTTCTTC.

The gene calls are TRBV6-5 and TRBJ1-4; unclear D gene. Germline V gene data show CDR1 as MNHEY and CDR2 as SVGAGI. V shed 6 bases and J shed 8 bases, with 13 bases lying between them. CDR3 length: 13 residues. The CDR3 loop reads CASREARKEKLFF. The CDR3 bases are TGTGCCAGCAGAGAGGCGCGGAAAGAAAAACTGTTTTTT.

DNA for the CDR3: TGTGCCTGGAAGGCGGGCCTAGCGGGAGTAAAATGGTACAATGAGCAGTTCTTC. Protein sequence: CAWKAGLAGVKWYNEQFF. The chain joins TRBV30 to TRBJ2-1, with TRBD2 matching over 10 bases. V trimming: 4 bases; J trimming: 4 bases; junction bases outside the gene matches: 16. CDR1 and CDR2 from the germline V gene are GTSNPN and SVGIG (reference sequence). This CDR3 is built from 18 residues.

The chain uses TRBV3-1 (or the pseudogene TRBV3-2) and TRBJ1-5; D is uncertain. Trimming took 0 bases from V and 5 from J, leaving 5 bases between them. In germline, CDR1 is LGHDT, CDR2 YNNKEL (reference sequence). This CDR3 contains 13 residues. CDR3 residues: CASSQDRYQPQHF. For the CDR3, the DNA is TGTGCCAGCAGCCAAGACAGGTATCAGCCCCAGCATTTT.

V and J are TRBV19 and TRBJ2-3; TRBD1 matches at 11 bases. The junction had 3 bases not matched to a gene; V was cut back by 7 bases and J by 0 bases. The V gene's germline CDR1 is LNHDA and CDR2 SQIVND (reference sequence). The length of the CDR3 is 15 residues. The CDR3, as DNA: TGTGCCAGTACTGGGACAGGGGGTAGCACAGATACGCAGTATTTT. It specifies CASTGTGGSTDTQYF.

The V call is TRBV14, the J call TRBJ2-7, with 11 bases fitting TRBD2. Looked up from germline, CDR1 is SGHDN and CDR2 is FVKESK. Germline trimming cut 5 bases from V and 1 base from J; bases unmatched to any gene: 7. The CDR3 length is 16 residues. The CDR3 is CASSGEGLAGSYEQYF. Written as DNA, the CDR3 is TGTGCCAGCAGCGGGGAAGGACTAGCGGGTTCCTACGAGCAGTACTTC.

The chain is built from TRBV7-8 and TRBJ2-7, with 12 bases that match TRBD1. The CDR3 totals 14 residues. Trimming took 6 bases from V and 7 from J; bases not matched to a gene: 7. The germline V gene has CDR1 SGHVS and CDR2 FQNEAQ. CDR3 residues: CASRPGTGGREQYF. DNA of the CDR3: TGTGCCAGCAGACCCGGGACAGGGGGCCGAGAGCAGTACTTC. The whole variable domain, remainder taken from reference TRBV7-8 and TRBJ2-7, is GAGVSQSPRYKVAKRGQDVALRCDPISGHVSLFWYQQALGQGPEFLTYFQNEAQLDKSGLPSDRFFAERPEGSVSTLKIQRTQQEDSAVYLCASRPGTGGREQYFGPGTRLTVT.

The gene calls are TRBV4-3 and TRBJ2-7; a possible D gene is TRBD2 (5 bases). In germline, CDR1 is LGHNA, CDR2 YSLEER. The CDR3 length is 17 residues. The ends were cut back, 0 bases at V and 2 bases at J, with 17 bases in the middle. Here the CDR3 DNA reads TGCGCCAGCAGCCAAGATACAAGTGGGAGATTCCCCTACGAGCAGTACTTC. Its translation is CASSQDTSGRFPYEQYF.

The CDR3 loop reads CASSLLGQGGYGYTF. CDR3 DNA sequence: TGTGCCAGCAGCCTCTTAGGACAGGGCGGCTATGGCTACACCTTC. This chain links TRBV3-1 (or the pseudogene TRBV3-2) with TRBJ1-2, with 8 bases lining up with TRBD1. V was pared by 4 bases and J by 4 bases, with 8 bases of the junction left unmatched. Germline CDR1 and CDR2: LGHDT and YNNKEL (reference sequence). This CDR3 is built from 15 residues.

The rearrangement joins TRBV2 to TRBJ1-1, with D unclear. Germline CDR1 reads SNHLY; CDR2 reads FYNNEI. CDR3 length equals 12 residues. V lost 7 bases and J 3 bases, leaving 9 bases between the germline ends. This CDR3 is CASTGRYTEAFF. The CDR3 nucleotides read TGTGCCAGCACAGGTAGATACACTGAAGCTTTCTTT.

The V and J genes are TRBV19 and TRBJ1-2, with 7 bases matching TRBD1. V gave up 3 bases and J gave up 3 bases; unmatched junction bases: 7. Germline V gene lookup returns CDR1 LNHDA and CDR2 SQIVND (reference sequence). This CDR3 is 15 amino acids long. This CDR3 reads CASSISTGPHYGYTF. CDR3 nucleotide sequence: TGTGCCAGTAGTATTTCGACAGGGCCCCACTATGGCTACACCTTC.

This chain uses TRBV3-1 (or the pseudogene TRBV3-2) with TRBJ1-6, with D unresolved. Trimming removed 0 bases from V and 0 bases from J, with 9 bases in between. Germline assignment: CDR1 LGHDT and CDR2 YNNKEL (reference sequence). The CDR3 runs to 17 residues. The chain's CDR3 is CASSQDNWSSYNSPLHF. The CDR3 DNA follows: TGTGCCAGCAGCCAAGATAATTGGAGCTCCTATAATTCACCCCTCCACTTT.

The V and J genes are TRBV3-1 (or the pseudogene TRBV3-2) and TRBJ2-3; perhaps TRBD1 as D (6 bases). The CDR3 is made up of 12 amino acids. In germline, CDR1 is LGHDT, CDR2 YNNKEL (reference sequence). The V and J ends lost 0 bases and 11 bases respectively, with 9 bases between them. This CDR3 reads CASSQEGRGQYF. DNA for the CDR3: TGTGCCAGCAGCCAAGAGGGCAGGGGGCAGTATTTT.

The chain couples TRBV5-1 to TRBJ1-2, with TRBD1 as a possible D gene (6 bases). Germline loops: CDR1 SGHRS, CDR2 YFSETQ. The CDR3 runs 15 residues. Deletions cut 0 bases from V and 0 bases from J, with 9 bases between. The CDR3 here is CASSLETGPNYGYTF. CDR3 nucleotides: TGCGCCAGCAGCTTGGAAACAGGGCCTAACTATGGCTACACCTTC.

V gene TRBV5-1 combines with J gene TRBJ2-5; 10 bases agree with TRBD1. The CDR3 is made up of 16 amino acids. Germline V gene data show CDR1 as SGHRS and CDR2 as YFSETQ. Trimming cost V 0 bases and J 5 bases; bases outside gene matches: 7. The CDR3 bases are TGCGCCAGCAGCTTGGTTGGAGGGACAGGGGTCGAGACCCAGTACTTC. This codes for CASSLVGGTGVETQYF.

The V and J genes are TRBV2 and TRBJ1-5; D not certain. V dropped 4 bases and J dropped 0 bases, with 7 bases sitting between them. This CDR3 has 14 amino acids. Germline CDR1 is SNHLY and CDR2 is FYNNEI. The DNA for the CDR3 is TGTGCCAGCAGTGGAGCTAGTAGCAATCAGCCCCAGCATTTT. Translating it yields CASSGASSNQPQHF.